The T cell receptor beta chain described here comes from a study of cytomegalovirus exposure and HLA in healthy donors. Study-wide results and limits: Cytomegalovirus status was reportedly diagnosed by the classifier with high sensitivity and specificity. Within a later analysis, the majority of CMV-associated TCR beta chains appeared HLA-restricted.

Concerning this clone: Its antigen is undetermined.

Both 60 Vbeta primers and 13 Jbeta primers went into the PCR. Data came from immunoSEQ multiplex PCR; TCRdb stores just in-frame clones and leaves some out. The sample includes approximately 53,000 clones, 65% to 80% seen only once; the top ten take 9% to 9.5%. Healthy bone marrow donors supplied every sample. Germline assignment: CDR1 LGHNA and CDR2 YNFKEQ. The CDR3 contains 14 residues. V was cut by 0 bases and J by 3 bases, with 8 bases left in between. The sample comprised PBMCs. This receptor was obtained from a woman in her forties or fifties in good health and CMV-seronegative. The J gene is TRBJ1-2, the V gene TRBV4-2; maybe TRBD1 (5 bases). The CDR3 is CASSQDRTYYGYTF. The CDR3 bases are TGTGCCAGCAGCCAAGATAGGACATACTATGGCTACACCTTC.